A single sample is the source of the 20 T cell receptor beta chains below, sequenced in a study of blood T cell repertoires in COVID-19. Profiling relied on immunoSEQ multiplex PCR, and the TCRdb table lists in-frame clones only, not all of them. The sample lists 120,000 to 150,000 clones, 80% to 90% occurring once. What was sequenced was peripheral blood. The receptors come from a man at least 80 years old with acute or convalescent COVID-19.

The chain employs TRBV6-1 and TRBJ1-1; D is possibly TRBD1 (6 bases). The germline CDR1 and CDR2 sequences are MNHNS and SASEGT. V gave up 0 bases and J gave up 1 base, with 6 bases separating them. The CDR3 runs 14 residues. The CDR3 DNA is TGTGCCAGCAGTGAAGCGGGGGCGAACACTGAAGCTTTCTTT. This gives the protein CASSEAGANTEAFF.

The chain links TRBV5-5 to TRBJ1-1, with D unclear. This CDR3 contains 16 residues. Germline lookup yields CDR1 SGHKS and CDR2 YYEKEE (reference sequence). V lost 0 bases and J 5 bases, leaving 17 bases between the germline ends. The CDR3 region has the DNA TGTGCCAGCAGCTTGGCCCTCCCGGGTAGCTCGACTGAAGCTTTCTTT. Its translation is CASSLALPGSSTEAFF. Filled out from reference TRBV5-5 and TRBJ1-1, the complete variable domain reads DAGVTQSPTHLIKTRGQQVTLRCSPISGHKSVSWYQQVLGQGPQFIFQYYEKEERGRGNFPDRFSARQFPNYSSELNVNALLLGDSALYLCASSLALPGSSTEAFFGQGTRLTVV.

The chain couples TRBV30 to TRBJ2-2; the D gene is possibly TRBD2 (6 bases). The CDR3 extends over 14 amino acids. V lost 4 bases and J 0 bases, leaving 9 bases between the germline ends. The germline gives CDR1 GTSNPN, CDR2 SVGIG (reference sequence). The CDR3 region is CAWTAGPNTGELFF. CDR3 coding DNA: TGTGCCTGGACGGCGGGGCCGAACACCGGGGAGCTGTTTTTT.

The chain combines TRBV3-1 (or the pseudogene TRBV3-2) with TRBJ1-3; no clear D. The germline V and J ends were trimmed by 0 bases and 4 bases, with 10 bases remaining between them. This CDR3 region has 15 residues. Germline V lookup: CDR1 LGHDT, CDR2 YNNKEL (reference sequence). The CDR3 reads CASSQDRMGGNTIYF. The CDR3 DNA follows: TGTGCCAGCAGCCAAGATCGCATGGGCGGAAACACCATATATTTT.

V is TRBV28 and J is TRBJ1-2, with 8 bases fitting TRBD1. Germline lookup yields CDR1 MDHEN and CDR2 SYDVKM. The CDR3 is 12 amino acids. V shed 6 bases and J 8 bases; nucleotides not matched to a gene: 5. The CDR3 spells CASSITGGGYTF. CDR3 DNA: TGTGCCAGCAGCATCACAGGGGGGGGCTACACCTTC.

The V call is TRBV6-5, the J call TRBJ1-1; no firm D call. Germline V lookup: CDR1 MNHEY, CDR2 SVGAGI. This CDR3 is built from 15 residues. V was trimmed by 2 bases and J by 0 bases, leaving 10 bases between them. The CDR3 region has the DNA TGTGCCAGCAGTTACACAGTAGAGATGAACACTGAAGCTTTCTTT. It yields the protein CASSYTVEMNTEAFF.

The V gene is TRBV19, the J gene TRBJ2-7, with a possible D match to TRBD1 (5 bases). The CDR3 loop spans 13 amino acids. The germline V gene encodes CDR1 LNHDA and CDR2 SQIVND (reference sequence). V was pared by 8 bases and J by 0 bases, with 11 bases between. Here the CDR3 reads CASRAGNSYEQYF. CDR3 in DNA: TGTGCCAGTCGGGCAGGGAACTCCTACGAGCAGTACTTC.

The chain uses TRBV5-8 and TRBJ1-2; D call uncertain. The V gene lost 2 bases and the J gene lost 8 bases, with 10 bases spanning the gap. The length of the CDR3 is 12 residues. Germline V gives CDR1 SGHTS, CDR2 YDEGEE. The CDR3 loop is CASSLTGEGYTF. The CDR3 nucleotides read TGTGCCAGCAGCTTAACCGGAGAGGGCTACACCTTC.

The J gene is TRBJ2-1, the V gene TRBV30; D not certain. This CDR3 comprises 13 residues. Germline loops: CDR1 GTSNPN, CDR2 SVGIG (reference sequence). V was shortened by 7 bases and J by 0 bases, with 10 bases between the two germline ends. The CDR3 DNA is TGTGCCTCCCCTCGGAGCTCCTACAATGAGCAGTTCTTC. This gives the protein CASPRSSYNEQFF.

This rearrangement joins TRBV5-4 to TRBJ1-1, with 8 nucleotides matching TRBD1. V trimming: 1 base; J trimming: 7 bases; junction bases outside the gene matches: 6. The CDR3 is made up of 14 amino acids. CDR1 and CDR2 from the germline V gene are SGHNT and YYREEE (reference sequence). In nucleotides, the CDR3 is TGTGCCAGCAGCTTGAGGTCAGGGGGCAGTGAAGCTTTCTTT. Encoded protein: CASSLRSGGSEAFF.

The chain couples TRBV10-3 to TRBJ1-2; TRBD1 aligns across 8 bases. CDR1 and CDR2 (germline): ENHRY, SYGVKD. The CDR3 length is 12 residues. V dropped 10 bases and J dropped 3; count of bases not matched to a gene: 4. The CDR3 nucleotides are TGTGCCACCCAGGGGGCAGACTATGGCTACACCTTC. Protein: CATQGADYGYTF.

The CDR3 region is CASSFGGWGKFYGEQYF. CDR3 DNA: TGTGCCAGCAGTTTTGGAGGTTGGGGAAAATTCTACGGCGAGCAGTACTTC. The V gene is TRBV28, the J gene TRBJ2-7, with D tentatively TRBD2 (5 bases). Germline V lookup: CDR1 MDHEN, CDR2 SYDVKM. CDR3 length: 17 residues. Trimming left V 3 bases short and J 6 bases short, with 24 bases between.

This chain uses TRBV27 with TRBJ1-4, with D possibly matching TRBD1 (5 bases). Germline V gene lookup returns CDR1 MNHEY and CDR2 SMNVEV (reference sequence). Trimming left V 7 bases short and J 3 bases short, with 12 bases between. The CDR3 has 14 residues. CDR3 in DNA: TGTGCCAGCAATTCAGGGTTGGCTAATGAAAAACTGTTTTTT. Protein sequence: CASNSGLANEKLFF.

The V gene is TRBV5-6, the J gene TRBJ2-5, with TRBD1 matching over 9 bases. This CDR3 spans 16 amino acids. Germline V lookup: CDR1 SGHDT, CDR2 YYEEEE. The V and J ends lost 3 bases and 4 bases, in that order; junction bases with no gene match: 10. The CDR3 is CASSSYRGRVTETQYF. CDR3 coding DNA: TGTGCCAGCAGCTCGTACAGGGGGCGTGTTACAGAGACCCAGTACTTC. Drawing the rest from reference TRBV5-6 and TRBJ2-5, the complete variable domain is DAGVTQSPTHLIKTRGQQVTLRCSPKSGHDTVSWYQQALGQGPQFIFQYYEEEERQRGNFPDRFSGHQFPNYSSELNVNALLLGDSALYLCASSSYRGRVTETQYFGPGTRLLVL.

The genes are TRBV5-4 and TRBJ2-3, with D possibly being TRBD1 (6 bases). V was cut by 3 bases and J by 2 bases, with 13 bases left in between. Germline CDR1 reads SGHNT; CDR2 reads YYREEE (reference sequence). This CDR3 is built from 15 residues. Here the CDR3 DNA reads TGTGCCAGCAGCTCCGGACAGTACTCCACAGATACGCAGTATTTT. As protein: CASSSGQYSTDTQYF.

The count of this clone is one. J is TRBJ2-5 and V is TRBV24-1, with TRBD2 identical over 9 bases. The germline CDR1 and CDR2 sequences are KGHDR and SFDVKD. V was clipped by 2 bases and J by 5 bases; unmatched bases: 8. The CDR3 has 16 amino acids. The CDR3 here is CATSDSLAGELETQYF. The CDR3 DNA sequence: TGTGCCACCAGTGATTCCTTAGCGGGAGAGTTGGAGACCCAGTACTTC.

The genes are TRBV6-1 and TRBJ2-7, with 9 bases lining up with TRBD1. In germline, CDR1 is MNHNS, CDR2 SASEGT. There are 12 residues in the CDR3. The ends lost 2 bases at V and 10 bases at J; junction bases unmatched: 3. The CDR3: CASSERTGDQYF. Here the CDR3 DNA reads TGTGCCAGCAGTGAACGGACAGGGGACCAGTACTTC.

The chain carries TRBV10-1 and TRBJ2-2; a possible D gene is TRBD1 (6 bases). The germline CDR1 and CDR2 sequences are WNHNN and SYGVQD (reference sequence). There are 14 residues in the CDR3. V was pared by 6 bases and J by 2 bases, with 10 bases between. The CDR3 DNA reads TGCGCCAGCAGACGGGACACAAACACCGGGGAGCTGTTTTTT. Encoded protein: CASRRDTNTGELFF.

The chain joins TRBV3-1 (or the pseudogene TRBV3-2) to TRBJ1-4; 7 bases align to TRBD1. The J segment lost 2 bases and the V segment lost 7 bases, leaving 4 bases of the junction unmatched. Germline-derived CDR1 and CDR2 are LGHDT and YNNKEL (reference sequence). This CDR3 comprises 14 residues. CDR3 DNA: TGTGCCAGCACCCGAGGGGGCACTAATGAAAAACTGTTTTTT. Amino acid sequence: CASTRGGTNEKLFF.

The chain carries TRBV28 and TRBJ1-1; a possible D gene is TRBD1 (6 bases). The germline V gene encodes CDR1 MDHEN and CDR2 SYDVKM. This CDR3 region has 13 residues. Trimming removed 5 bases at V and 12 bases at J, with 19 bases between. The CDR3 reads CASSPHLSGESFF. The CDR3 DNA reads TGTGCCAGCAGTCCCCACTTGTCAGGGGAATCTTTCTTT.